This TCR beta chain originates from a study of memory CD4+ T cells and cytomegalovirus serostatus. The sort gate was single viable CD3+CD4+CD8-CD45RO+ cells for memory CD4+ T cells. Serostatus was set by detecting CMV pp150, pp28, p38, p52 IgG. The table came from immunoSEQ multiplex PCR; TCRdb's copy has only in-frame clones and leaves some out. The sample lists approximately 88,000 clones, 80% occurring once. The germline V gene encodes CDR1 LNHDA and CDR2 SQIVND (reference sequence). V shed 3 bases and J shed 8 bases, with 20 bases lying between them. The CDR3 has 16 amino acids. The chain combines TRBV19 with TRBJ2-1; perhaps TRBD1 as D (7 bases). This sequence was found in an adult in good health and CMV-seropositive. Sequencing used memory CD4+ T cells from blood. Here the CDR3 DNA reads TGTGCCAGTAGTATCCTCGGGGGCCAGGGGGGTGATGAGCAGTTCTTC. As protein: CASSILGGQGGDEQFF.